The TCR beta chain under discussion was sequenced for a study of cytomegalovirus exposure and HLA in healthy donors. PCR used 60 Vbeta primers and 13 Jbeta primers. Clones were sequenced by immunoSEQ multiplex PCR, and TCRdb holds only the in-frame ones, with some missing. This sample has around 140,000 clones, with around four fifths found just once. This clone was found once. Sample: PBMCs. The receptor's source is a female donor in good health and CMV-seronegative.

Here the CDR3 DNA reads TGTGCCACCAGCAGCGACCGACAGGGGGCGGGTAACTATGGCTACACCTTC. Its protein product is CATSSDRQGAGNYGYTF. V and J are TRBV15 and TRBJ1-2, with 10 bases that match TRBD1. Germline-derived CDR1 and CDR2 are LNHNV and YYDKDF (reference sequence). CDR3 size: 17 residues. With 3 bases clipped from V and 1 base from J, the junction kept 8 bases outside the gene matches.